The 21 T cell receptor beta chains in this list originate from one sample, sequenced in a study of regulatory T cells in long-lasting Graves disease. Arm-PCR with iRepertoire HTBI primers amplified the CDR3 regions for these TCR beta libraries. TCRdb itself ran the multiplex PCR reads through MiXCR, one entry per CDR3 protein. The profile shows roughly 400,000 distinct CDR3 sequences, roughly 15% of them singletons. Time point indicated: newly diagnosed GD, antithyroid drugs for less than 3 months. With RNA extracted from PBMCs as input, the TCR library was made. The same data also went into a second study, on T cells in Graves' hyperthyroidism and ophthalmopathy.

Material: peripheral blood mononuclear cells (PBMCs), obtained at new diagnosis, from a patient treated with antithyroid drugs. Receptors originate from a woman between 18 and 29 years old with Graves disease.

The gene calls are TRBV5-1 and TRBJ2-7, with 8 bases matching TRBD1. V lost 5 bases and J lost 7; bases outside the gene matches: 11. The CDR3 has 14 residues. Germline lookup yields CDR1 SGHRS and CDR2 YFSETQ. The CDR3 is CASRPGQDYNEQYF. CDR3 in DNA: TGCGCCAGCAGACCGGGACAGGATTACAATGAGCAGTACTTC.

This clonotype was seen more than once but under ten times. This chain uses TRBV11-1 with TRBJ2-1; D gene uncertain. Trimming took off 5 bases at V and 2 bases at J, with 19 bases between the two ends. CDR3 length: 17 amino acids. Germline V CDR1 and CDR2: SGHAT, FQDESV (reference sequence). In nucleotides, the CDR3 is TGTGCCAGCAGCCCTCCTCATGAAAGTAGTCCCTACAATGAGCAGTTCTTC. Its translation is CASSPPHESSPYNEQFF.

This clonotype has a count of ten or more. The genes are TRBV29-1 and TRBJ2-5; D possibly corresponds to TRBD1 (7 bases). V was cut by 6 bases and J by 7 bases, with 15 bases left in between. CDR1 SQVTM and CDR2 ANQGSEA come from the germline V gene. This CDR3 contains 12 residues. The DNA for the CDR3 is TGCAGCGTGCTGGGCCAGGGGGGGACCCAGTACTTC. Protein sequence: CSVLGQGGTQYF.

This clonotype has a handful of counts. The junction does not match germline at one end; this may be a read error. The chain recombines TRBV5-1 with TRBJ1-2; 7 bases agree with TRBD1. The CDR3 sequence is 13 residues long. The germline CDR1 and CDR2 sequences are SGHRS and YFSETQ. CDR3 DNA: TGCGCCAACAGCGCAGACAGGGTCTATGGCTACACCTTC. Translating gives CANSADRVYGYTF.

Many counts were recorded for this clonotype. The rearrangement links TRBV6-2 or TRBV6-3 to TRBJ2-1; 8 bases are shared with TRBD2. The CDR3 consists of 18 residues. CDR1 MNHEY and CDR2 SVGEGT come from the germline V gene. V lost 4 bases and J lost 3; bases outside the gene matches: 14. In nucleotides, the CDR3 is TGTGCCAGCAGTTCTCTTCTTAGGCGGGGGGTAGACTACAATGAGCAGTTCTTC. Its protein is CASSSLLRRGVDYNEQFF.

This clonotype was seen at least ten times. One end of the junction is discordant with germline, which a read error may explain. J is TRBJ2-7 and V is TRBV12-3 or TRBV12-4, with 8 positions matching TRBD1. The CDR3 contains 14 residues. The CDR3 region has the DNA TGTGCCAGCAGATTAGCACAGGGGGCCTACGAGCAGTACTTC. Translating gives CASRLAQGAYEQYF.

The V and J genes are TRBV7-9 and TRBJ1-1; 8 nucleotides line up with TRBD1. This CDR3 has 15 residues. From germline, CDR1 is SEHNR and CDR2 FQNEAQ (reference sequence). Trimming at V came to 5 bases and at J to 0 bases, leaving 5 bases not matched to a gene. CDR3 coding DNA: TGTGCCAGCAGCACTACGACAGGGGTGAACACTGAAGCTTTCTTT. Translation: CASSTTTGVNTEAFF.

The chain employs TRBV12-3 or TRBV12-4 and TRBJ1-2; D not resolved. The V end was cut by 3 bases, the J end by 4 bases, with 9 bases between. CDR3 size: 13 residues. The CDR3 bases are TGTGCCAGCAGTTTTGGAACCCGCTATGGCTACACCTTC. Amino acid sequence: CASSFGTRYGYTF.

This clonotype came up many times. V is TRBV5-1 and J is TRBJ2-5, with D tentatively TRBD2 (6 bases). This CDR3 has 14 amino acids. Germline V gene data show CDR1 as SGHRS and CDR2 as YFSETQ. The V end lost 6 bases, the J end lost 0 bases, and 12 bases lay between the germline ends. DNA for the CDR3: TGCGCCAGCAAAGGGGAGGTGTACCAAGAGACCCAGTACTTC. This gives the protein CASKGEVYQETQYF.

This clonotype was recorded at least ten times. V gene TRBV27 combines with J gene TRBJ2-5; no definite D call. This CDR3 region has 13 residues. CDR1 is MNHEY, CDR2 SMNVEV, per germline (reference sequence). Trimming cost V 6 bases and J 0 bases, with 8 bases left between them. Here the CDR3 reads CASSQRYQETQYF. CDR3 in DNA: TGTGCCAGCAGCCAAAGGTACCAAGAGACCCAGTACTTC.

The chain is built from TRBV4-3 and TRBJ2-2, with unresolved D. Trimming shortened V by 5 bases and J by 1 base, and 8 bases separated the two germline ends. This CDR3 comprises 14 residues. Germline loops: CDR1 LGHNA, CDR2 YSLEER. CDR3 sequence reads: CASSSRQNTGELFF. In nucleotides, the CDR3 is TGCGCCAGCAGCTCCCGACAGAACACCGGGGAGCTGTTTTTT.

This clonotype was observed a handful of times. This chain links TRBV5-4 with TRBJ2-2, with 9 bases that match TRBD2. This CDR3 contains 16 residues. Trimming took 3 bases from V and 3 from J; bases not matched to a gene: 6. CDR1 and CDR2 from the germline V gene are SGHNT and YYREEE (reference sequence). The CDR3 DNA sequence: TGTGCCAGCAGCTCGAGGACTAGCGCCCACACCGGGGAGCTGTTTTTT. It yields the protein CASSSRTSAHTGELFF.

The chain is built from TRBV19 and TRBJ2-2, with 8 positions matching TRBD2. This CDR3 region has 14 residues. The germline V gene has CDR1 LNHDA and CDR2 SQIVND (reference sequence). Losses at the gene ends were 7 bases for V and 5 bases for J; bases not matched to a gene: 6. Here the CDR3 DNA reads TGTGCCAGTACCAAGCGGGAGCGGACCGGGGAGCTGTTTTTT. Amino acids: CASTKRERTGELFF.

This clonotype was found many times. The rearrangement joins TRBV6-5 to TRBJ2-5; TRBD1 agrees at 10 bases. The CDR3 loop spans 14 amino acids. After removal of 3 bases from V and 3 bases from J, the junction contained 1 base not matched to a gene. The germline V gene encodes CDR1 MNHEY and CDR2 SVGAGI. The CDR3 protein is CASSYGTGEETQYF. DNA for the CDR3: TGTGCCAGCAGTTATGGGACAGGGGAAGAGACCCAGTACTTC.

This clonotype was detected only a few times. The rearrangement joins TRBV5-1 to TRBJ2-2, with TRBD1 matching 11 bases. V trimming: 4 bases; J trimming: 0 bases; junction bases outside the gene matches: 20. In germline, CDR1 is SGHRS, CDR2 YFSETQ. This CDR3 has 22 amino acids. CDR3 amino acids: CASSPNPGTGGASGANTGELFF. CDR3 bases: TGCGCCAGCAGCCCCAATCCGGGGACAGGGGGAGCTAGCGGGGCGAACACCGGGGAGCTGTTTTTT.

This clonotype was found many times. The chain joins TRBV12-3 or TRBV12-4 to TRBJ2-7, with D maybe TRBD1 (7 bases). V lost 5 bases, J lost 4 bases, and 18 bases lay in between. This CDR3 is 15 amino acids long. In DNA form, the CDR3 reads TGTGCCAGCAGTCCTTTGGGGGGACAGAGGTACGAGCAGTACTTC. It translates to CASSPLGGQRYEQYF.

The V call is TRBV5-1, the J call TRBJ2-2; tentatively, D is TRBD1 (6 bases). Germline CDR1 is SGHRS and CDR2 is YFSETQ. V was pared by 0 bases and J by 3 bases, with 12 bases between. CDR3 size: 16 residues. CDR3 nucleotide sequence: TGCGCCAGCAGCTTGGATCTTGGACAGTACACCGGGGAGCTGTTTTTT. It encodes CASSLDLGQYTGELFF.

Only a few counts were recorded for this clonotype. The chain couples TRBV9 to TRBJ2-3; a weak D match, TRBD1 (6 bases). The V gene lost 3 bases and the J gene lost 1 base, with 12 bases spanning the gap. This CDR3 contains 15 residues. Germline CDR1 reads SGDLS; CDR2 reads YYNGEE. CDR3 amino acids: CASSDSRGGTDTQYF. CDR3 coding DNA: TGTGCCAGCAGCGATTCCAGGGGCGGCACAGATACGCAGTATTTT. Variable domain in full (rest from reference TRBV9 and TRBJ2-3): DSGVTQTPKHLITATGQRVTLRCSPRSGDLSVYWYQQSLDQGLQFLIQYYNGEERAKGNILERFSAQQFPDLHSELNLSSLELGDSALYFCASSDSRGGTDTQYFGPGTRLTVL.

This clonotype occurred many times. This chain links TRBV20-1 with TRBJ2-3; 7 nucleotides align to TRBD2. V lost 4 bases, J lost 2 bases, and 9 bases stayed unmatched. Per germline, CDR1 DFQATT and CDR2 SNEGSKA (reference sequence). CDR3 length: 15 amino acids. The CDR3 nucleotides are TGCAGTGCTAAAACCACTAGCGCCATCACAGATACGCAGTATTTT. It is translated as CSAKTTSAITDTQYF.

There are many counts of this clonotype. The CDR3 loop is CASSSASGSDYEQYF. The CDR3 nucleotides are TGTGCCAGCAGCTCGGCCAGCGGGAGTGATTACGAGCAGTACTTC. The chain employs TRBV11-3 and TRBJ2-7; 8 nucleotides agree with TRBD2. This CDR3 comprises 15 residues. Germline loops: CDR1 SGHNT, CDR2 YENEEA. The J segment lost 4 bases and the V segment lost 4 bases, leaving 9 bases of the junction unmatched.

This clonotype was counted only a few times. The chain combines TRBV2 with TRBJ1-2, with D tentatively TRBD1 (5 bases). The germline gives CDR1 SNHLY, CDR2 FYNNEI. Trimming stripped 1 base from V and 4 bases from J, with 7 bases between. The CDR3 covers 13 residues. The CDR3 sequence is CASSEGQGYGYTF. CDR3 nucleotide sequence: TGTGCCAGCAGTGAAGGTCAGGGCTATGGCTACACCTTC.